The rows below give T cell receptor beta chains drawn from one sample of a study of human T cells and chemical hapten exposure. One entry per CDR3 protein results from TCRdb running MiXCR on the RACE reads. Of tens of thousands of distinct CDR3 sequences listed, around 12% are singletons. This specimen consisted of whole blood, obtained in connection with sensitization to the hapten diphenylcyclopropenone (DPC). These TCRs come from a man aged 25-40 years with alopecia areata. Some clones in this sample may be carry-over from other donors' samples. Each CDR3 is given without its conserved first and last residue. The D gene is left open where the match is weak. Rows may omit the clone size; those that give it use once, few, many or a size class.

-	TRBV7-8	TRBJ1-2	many	ASSLDGWGYT
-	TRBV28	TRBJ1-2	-	ASSFPHT
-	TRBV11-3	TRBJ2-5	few	ASSLEGGPGETQY
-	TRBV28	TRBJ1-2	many	ASSSSAYGYT
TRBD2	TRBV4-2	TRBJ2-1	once	ASSQGDYGDNEQF
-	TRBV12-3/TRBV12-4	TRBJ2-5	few	ASSINVGAGETQY
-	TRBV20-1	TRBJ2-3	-	SAREGGLPRSTDTQY
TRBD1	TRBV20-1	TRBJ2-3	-	SARKGASTDTQY
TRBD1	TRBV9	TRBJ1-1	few	ASSVTGTENTEAF
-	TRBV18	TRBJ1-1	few	ASSLQGTENTEAF
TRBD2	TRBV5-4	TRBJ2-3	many	ASRSKSGGLDTQY
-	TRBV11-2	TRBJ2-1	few	ASSLAHRIDEQF
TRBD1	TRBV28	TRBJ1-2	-	ASREPGQGVYGYT
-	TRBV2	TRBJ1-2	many	ANKPTAGSISYGYT
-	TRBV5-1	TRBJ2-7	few	ASSLGQGRSYEQY
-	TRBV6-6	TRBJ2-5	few	ASSPRLETQY
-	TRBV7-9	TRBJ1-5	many	ASSLTHDSGNQPQH
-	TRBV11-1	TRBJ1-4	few	ASSPTRTANEKLF
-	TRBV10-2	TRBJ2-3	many	ASSEARGADTQY
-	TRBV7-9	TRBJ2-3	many	ASSADSTDTQY
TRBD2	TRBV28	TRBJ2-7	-	ASTLASGGLSTTYEQY
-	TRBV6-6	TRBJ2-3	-	ASSRSTGSTDTQY
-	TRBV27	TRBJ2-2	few	ASSLMSSTGELF
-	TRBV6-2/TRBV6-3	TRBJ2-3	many	ASSTGGDTQY
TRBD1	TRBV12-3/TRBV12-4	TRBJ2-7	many	ASTPTGFYEQY
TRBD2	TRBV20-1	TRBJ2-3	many	SATQSAGGSDTQY
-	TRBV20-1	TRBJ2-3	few	SAGPGGADTQY
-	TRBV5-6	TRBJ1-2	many	ASSLPQQNYGYT
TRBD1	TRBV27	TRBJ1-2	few	ASSFRTGTNYGYT
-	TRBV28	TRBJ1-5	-	ASSGQLNQPQH